The rows below give T cell receptor beta chains drawn from one sample of a study of blood T cell repertoires in COVID-19. Using immunoSEQ multiplex PCR, the repertoire was profiled, and TCRdb retains in-frame clones only, with some absent. Of under 300,000 clones listed, around 89% are singletons. Sequenced sample: PBMCs or T cells enriched from blood (not recorded which). The receptors were gathered from a man between 40 and 49 years old who had recovered from COVID-19. The CDR3 runs from the conserved cysteine through the conserved F or W. A D gene is named only where the DNA matches it firmly. For some rows the clone size is stated as once, few or many, or as a class when expanded; others skip it.

J: TRBJ2-3; V: TRBV4-1; D: TRBD1; size: -; DNA: TGCGCCAGCAGCCACGGACAGGCTAGCACAGATACGCAGTATTTT; CDR3: CASSHGQASTDTQYF
J: TRBJ1-5; V: TRBV5-6; D: TRBD1; size: -; DNA: TGTGCCAGCAGCGGCGCCGGGACAGGGCGTCAGCCCCAGCATTTT; CDR3: CASSGAGTGRQPQHF
J: TRBJ2-1; V: TRBV6-6; D: TRBD1; size: -; DNA: TGTGCCAGCAGTCCCACCTGGGACAGGGATTACAATGAGCAGTTCTTC; CDR3: CASSPTWDRDYNEQFF
J: TRBJ2-6; V: TRBV7-9; D: -; size: -; DNA: TGTGCCAGCAGCCCCGCTCCAGGGGCGGGGGTCTCTGGGGCCAACGTCCTGACTTTC; CDR3: CASSPAPGAGVSGANVLTF
J: TRBJ2-5; V: TRBV19; D: -; size: -; DNA: TGTGCCAGTAGTATCTACTGGGACACGGAGACCCAGTACTTC; CDR3: CASSIYWDTETQYF
J: TRBJ2-3; V: TRBV4-2; D: -; size: once; DNA: TGTGCCAGCAGCCAGTATTTAGATACGCAGTATTTT; CDR3: CASSQYLDTQYF
J: TRBJ2-2; V: TRBV6-5; D: -; size: -; DNA: TGTGCCAGCAGTTACGACAGTGCGAACACCGGGGAGCTGTTTTTT; CDR3: CASSYDSANTGELFF
J: TRBJ2-5; V: TRBV7-8; D: -; size: -; DNA: TGTGCCAGCAGCGCACTCAGGGGGACTGGGGAGACCCAGTACTTC; CDR3: CASSALRGTGETQYF
J: TRBJ1-1; V: TRBV19; D: -; size: -; DNA: TGTGCCAGTAGTAAGGGACTCCTCACTGAAGCTTTCTTT; CDR3: CASSKGLLTEAFF
J: TRBJ2-7; V: TRBV19; D: TRBD1; size: -; DNA: TGTGCCAGTAGTCCTAGGGGACAGCCCTACGAGCAGTACTTC; CDR3: CASSPRGQPYEQYF
J: TRBJ1-2; V: TRBV3-1/TRBV3-2; D: -; size: -; DNA: TGTGCCAGCAGCCACAGGGGCGCAACGACGATCTATGGCTACACCTTC; CDR3: CASSHRGATTIYGYTF
J: TRBJ2-5; V: TRBV5-1; D: TRBD2; size: once; DNA: TGCGCCAGCAGCTCCGGGGGGGCCCGGGAGACCCAGTACTTC; CDR3: CASSSGGARETQYF
J: TRBJ1-2; V: TRBV6-1; D: -; size: -; DNA: TGTGCCAGCAGTGAACGGATTCGCGGGGGATCTTATGGCTACACCTTC; CDR3: CASSERIRGGSYGYTF
J: TRBJ1-2; V: TRBV19; D: TRBD1; size: few; DNA: TGTGCCAGTAGAGAACTGACAGGGGCGGTCTATGGCTACACCTTC; CDR3: CASRELTGAVYGYTF
J: TRBJ2-7; V: TRBV4-1; D: TRBD2; size: -; DNA: TGCGCCAGCAGCCACCTCAGCGGGGGGCCCGCATACGAGCAGTACTTC; CDR3: CASSHLSGGPAYEQYF
J: TRBJ2-3; V: TRBV9; D: TRBD2; size: -; DNA: TGTGCCAGCAGCCCTCAGGGACTAGCGGGAGGGGTGTTAGCCACAGATACGCAGTATTTT; CDR3: CASSPQGLAGGVLATDTQYF
J: TRBJ2-5; V: TRBV9; D: -; size: once; DNA: TGTGCCAGCAGCACGACTCATCTTGCGGCGGGGGCTGAGACCCAGTACTTC; CDR3: CASSTTHLAAGAETQYF
J: TRBJ2-6; V: TRBV5-6; D: TRBD1; size: -; DNA: TGTGCCAGCAGAAAAAAAAACTCGACAGGGCCTATGGCCAACGTCCTGACTTTC; CDR3: CASRKKNSTGPMANVLTF
J: TRBJ2-1; V: TRBV15; D: TRBD2; size: -; DNA: TGTGCCACCAGCAGTAAGGAGCGGGGGCTCAATGAGCAGTTCTTC; CDR3: CATSSKERGLNEQFF
J: TRBJ2-1; V: TRBV5-1; D: TRBD2; size: -; DNA: TGCGCCAGCAGCCCCCCGGGACTAGCGGGGACACGAGGGTACAATGAGCAGTTCTTC; CDR3: CASSPPGLAGTRGYNEQFF
J: TRBJ1-1; V: TRBV5-1; D: -; size: -; DNA: TGCGCCAGCAGCTTTCTCCAGGACAGCATGAACACTGAAGCTTTCTTT; CDR3: CASSFLQDSMNTEAFF
J: TRBJ2-2; V: TRBV3-1/TRBV3-2; D: -; size: -; DNA: TGTGCCAGCAGCGCGATGAACACCGGGGAGCTGTTTTTT; CDR3: CASSAMNTGELFF
J: TRBJ2-7; V: TRBV24-1; D: -; size: -; DNA: TGTGCCACCAGTCCTTCCGGTCACGAGCAGTACTTC; CDR3: CATSPSGHEQYF
J: TRBJ1-5; V: TRBV2; D: TRBD1; size: -; DNA: TGTGCCAGCAGTGGGGACAGGGGGGGGAATCAGCCCCAGCATTTT; CDR3: CASSGDRGGNQPQHF
J: TRBJ1-3; V: TRBV9; D: -; size: once; DNA: TGTGCCAGCAGCGATTGGGGCCGCTCTGGAAACACCATATATTTT; CDR3: CASSDWGRSGNTIYF
J: TRBJ1-1; V: TRBV11-3; D: TRBD1; size: -; DNA: TGTGCCAGCACCGGAAACCCCTCGACAGGGACTGAAGCTTTCTTT; CDR3: CASTGNPSTGTEAFF
J: TRBJ2-5; V: TRBV6-5; D: -; size: -; DNA: TGTGCCAGCACCGCGGGGAGCCGAGGCCGGCCCCAGTACTTC; CDR3: CASTAGSRGRPQYF
J: TRBJ1-6; V: TRBV19; D: TRBD1; size: -; DNA: TGTGCCAGTAGATCGGCCAGGGGGGCAAATTCACCCCTCCACTTT; CDR3: CASRSARGANSPLHF
J: TRBJ2-7; V: TRBV28; D: TRBD2; size: -; DNA: TGTGCCAGCAGTTTATGGGGACATTCTAGCGGGAGCTACGAGCAGTACTTC; CDR3: CASSLWGHSSGSYEQYF
J: TRBJ2-7; V: TRBV3-1/TRBV3-2; D: -; size: -; DNA: TGTGCCAGCAGCCATTTACAGAACTACGAGCAGTACTTC; CDR3: CASSHLQNYEQYF
J: TRBJ1-6; V: TRBV18; D: -; size: -; DNA: TGTGCCAGCTCACCACTCGCAGGGGCTGATAATTCACCCCTCCACTTT; CDR3: CASSPLAGADNSPLHF
J: TRBJ2-5; V: TRBV27; D: -; size: -; DNA: TGTGCCAGCAGTTGGACTGTAAAAGAGACCCAGTACTTC; CDR3: CASSWTVKETQYF
J: TRBJ1-3; V: TRBV5-6; D: -; size: -; DNA: TGTGCCAGCAGTCGCCGGTTCTTCTCTGGAAACACCATATATTTT; CDR3: CASSRRFFSGNTIYF
J: TRBJ2-3; V: TRBV7-9; D: -; size: once; DNA: TGTGCCAGCAGCTCATTCCGGGATACGCAGTATTTT; CDR3: CASSSFRDTQYF
J: TRBJ2-1; V: TRBV11-2; D: -; size: -; DNA: TGTGCCAGCAGCTTAGCCACGACCGGAGTCTACAATGAGCAGTTCTTC; CDR3: CASSLATTGVYNEQFF
J: TRBJ1-1; V: TRBV15; D: -; size: once; DNA: TGTGCCACCAGCATGGGCACACGGTTCATGAACACTGAAGCTTTCTTT; CDR3: CATSMGTRFMNTEAFF
J: TRBJ2-7; V: TRBV19; D: -; size: -; DNA: TGTGCCAGTAGTCCTCGACGGGGGGCTTACGAGCAGTACTTC; CDR3: CASSPRRGAYEQYF
J: TRBJ2-4; V: TRBV7-2; D: TRBD1; size: -; DNA: TGTGCCAGCAGCGAGGACAGGGGACGAGCCAAAAACATTCAGTACTTC; CDR3: CASSEDRGRAKNIQYF
J: TRBJ2-5; V: TRBV11-2; D: TRBD2; size: -; DNA: TGTGCCAGCAGCCCCTTTTGGATAGCGGGAGGAGAGACCCAGTACTTC; CDR3: CASSPFWIAGGETQYF
J: TRBJ1-4; V: TRBV3-1/TRBV3-2; D: TRBD1; size: -; DNA: TGTGCCAGCAGCCCCAGGGGGGCGCGGGAAGAAAAACTGTTTTTT; CDR3: CASSPRGAREEKLFF
J: TRBJ1-1; V: TRBV18; D: -; size: -; DNA: TGTGCCAGCTCACCAAATACAGAGATCAACACTGAAGCTTTCTTT; CDR3: CASSPNTEINTEAFF
J: TRBJ1-1; V: TRBV6-5; D: -; size: -; DNA: TGTGCCAGCAGTCGGGGGGGGAACACTGAAGCTTTCTTT; CDR3: CASSRGGNTEAFF
J: TRBJ2-7; V: TRBV7-2; D: TRBD1; size: -; DNA: TGTGCCAGCAGCCGGGAGGGGACAGGGGGGTACGAGCAGTACTTC; CDR3: CASSREGTGGYEQYF
J: TRBJ1-5; V: TRBV15; D: -; size: -; DNA: TGTGCCACCAGCAGAGATTTGCAGGGGAGCAATCAGCCCCAGCATTTT; CDR3: CATSRDLQGSNQPQHF
J: TRBJ2-5; V: TRBV9; D: -; size: -; DNA: TGTGCCAGCAGCGGGCGGACAAAGGGCAAGTTGGAGACCCAGTACTTC; CDR3: CASSGRTKGKLETQYF
J: TRBJ2-3; V: TRBV15; D: TRBD2; size: -; DNA: TGTGCCACCAGCAGAGTACGGACTAGCGGGGGGGAAAAGGATACGCAGTATTTT; CDR3: CATSRVRTSGGEKDTQYF
J: TRBJ2-2; V: TRBV6-5; D: -; size: -; DNA: TGTGCCAGCAGCCCCTCCCCCTCGGGCGGGGAGCTGTTTTTT; CDR3: CASSPSPSGGELFF
J: TRBJ1-5; V: TRBV12-5; D: -; size: -; DNA: TGTGCTAGTGGTTCAGGTGATAGCAATCAGCCCCAGCATTTT; CDR3: CASGSGDSNQPQHF
J: TRBJ2-7; V: TRBV6-5; D: -; size: -; DNA: TGTGCCAGCAGTTACGGCAGGGGAGACGAGCAGTACTTC; CDR3: CASSYGRGDEQYF
J: TRBJ2-5; V: TRBV5-1; D: TRBD1; size: -; DNA: TGCGCCAGCAGCTTGGTTTGGGACAGGGGGCCCCAAGAGACCCAGTACTTC; CDR3: CASSLVWDRGPQETQYF
J: TRBJ1-1; V: TRBV14; D: -; size: -; DNA: TGTGCCAGCAGCCAAGAGTTCCTCGCCCTATTGGACACTGAAGCTTTCTTT; CDR3: CASSQEFLALLDTEAFF